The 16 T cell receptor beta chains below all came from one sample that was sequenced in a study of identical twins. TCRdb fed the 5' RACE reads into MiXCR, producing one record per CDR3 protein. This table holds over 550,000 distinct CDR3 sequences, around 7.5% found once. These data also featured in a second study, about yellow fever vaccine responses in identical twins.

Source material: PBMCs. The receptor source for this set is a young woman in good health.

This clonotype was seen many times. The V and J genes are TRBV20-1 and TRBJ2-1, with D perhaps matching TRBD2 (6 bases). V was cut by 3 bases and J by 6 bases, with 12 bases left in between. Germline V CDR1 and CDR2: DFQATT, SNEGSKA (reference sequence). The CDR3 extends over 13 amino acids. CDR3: CSASGSPSNEQFF. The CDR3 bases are TGCAGTGCTAGCGGGAGCCCCAGCAATGAGCAGTTCTTC.

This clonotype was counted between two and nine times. The CDR3 is CATSRDYGGSGNTIYF. CDR3 sequence (DNA): TGTGCCACCAGCAGGGATTACGGGGGCTCTGGAAACACCATATATTTT. The chain couples TRBV15 to TRBJ1-3; D possibly corresponds to TRBD1 (5 bases). The germline gives CDR1 LNHNV, CDR2 YYDKDF (reference sequence). Trimming removed 3 bases at V and 0 bases at J, with 12 bases between. The CDR3 is 16 residues long.

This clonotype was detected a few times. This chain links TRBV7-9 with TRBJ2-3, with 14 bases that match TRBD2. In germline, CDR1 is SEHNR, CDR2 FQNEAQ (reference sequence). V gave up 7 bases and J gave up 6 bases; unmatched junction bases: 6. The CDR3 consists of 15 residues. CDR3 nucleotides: TGTGCCAGCACCCGGACTAGCGGGGGGCCGGATACGCAGTATTTT. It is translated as CASTRTSGGPDTQYF.

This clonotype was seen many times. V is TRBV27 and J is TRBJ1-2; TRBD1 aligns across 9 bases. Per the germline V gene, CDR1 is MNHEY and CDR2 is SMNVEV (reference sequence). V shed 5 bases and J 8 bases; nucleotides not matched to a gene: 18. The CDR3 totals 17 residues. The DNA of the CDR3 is TGTGCCAGCAGTACAACAGGGGGCGAACTCCCGAACCAGGGCTACACCTTC. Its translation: CASSTTGGELPNQGYTF.

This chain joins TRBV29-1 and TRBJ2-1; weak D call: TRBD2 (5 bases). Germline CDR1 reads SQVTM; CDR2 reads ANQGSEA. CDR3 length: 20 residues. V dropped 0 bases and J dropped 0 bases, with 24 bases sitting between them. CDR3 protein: CSVEDRLPSMRSRSYNEQFF. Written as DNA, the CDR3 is TGCAGCGTTGAAGATCGACTTCCTAGCATGAGGTCTCGCTCCTACAATGAGCAGTTCTTC.

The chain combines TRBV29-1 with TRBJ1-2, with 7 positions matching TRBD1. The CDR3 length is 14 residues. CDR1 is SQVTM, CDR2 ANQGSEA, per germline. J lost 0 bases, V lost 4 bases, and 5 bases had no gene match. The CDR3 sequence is CSVGGQTTNYGYTF. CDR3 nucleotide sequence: TGCAGCGTTGGGGGACAGACAACTAACTATGGCTACACCTTC.

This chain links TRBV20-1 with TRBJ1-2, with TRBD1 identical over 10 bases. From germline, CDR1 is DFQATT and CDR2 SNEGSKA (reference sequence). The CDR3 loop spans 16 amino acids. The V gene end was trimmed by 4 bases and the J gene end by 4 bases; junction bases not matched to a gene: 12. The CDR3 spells CSATPDRGRSGYGYTF. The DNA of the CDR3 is TGCAGTGCTACCCCTGACAGGGGGCGGTCGGGCTATGGCTACACCTTC.

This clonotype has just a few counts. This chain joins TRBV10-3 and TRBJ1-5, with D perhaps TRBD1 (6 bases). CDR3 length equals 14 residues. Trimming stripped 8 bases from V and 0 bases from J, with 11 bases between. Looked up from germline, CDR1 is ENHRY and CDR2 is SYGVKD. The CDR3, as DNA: TGTGCCATCGGGGGCAGATATAGCAATCAGCCCCAGCATTTT. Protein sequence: CAIGGRYSNQPQHF.

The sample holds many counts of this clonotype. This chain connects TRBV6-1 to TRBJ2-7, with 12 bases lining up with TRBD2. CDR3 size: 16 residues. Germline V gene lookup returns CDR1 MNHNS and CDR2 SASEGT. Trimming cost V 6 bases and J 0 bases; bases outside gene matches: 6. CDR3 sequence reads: CASRPTSGRSSYEQYF. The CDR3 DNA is TGTGCCAGCAGACCCACTAGCGGGAGGTCCTCCTACGAGCAGTACTTC.

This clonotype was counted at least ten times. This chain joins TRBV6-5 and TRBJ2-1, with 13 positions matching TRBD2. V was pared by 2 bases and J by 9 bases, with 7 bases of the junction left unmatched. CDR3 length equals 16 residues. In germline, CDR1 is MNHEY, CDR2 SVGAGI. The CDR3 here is CASSYTLAGGPLEQFF. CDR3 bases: TGTGCCAGCAGTTACACACTAGCGGGAGGGCCTCTTGAGCAGTTCTTC.

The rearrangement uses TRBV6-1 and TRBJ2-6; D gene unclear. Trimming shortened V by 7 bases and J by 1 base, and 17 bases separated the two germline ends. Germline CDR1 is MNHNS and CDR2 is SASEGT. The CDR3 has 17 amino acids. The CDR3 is CASIPQFGESGANVLTF. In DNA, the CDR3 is TGTGCCAGCATCCCCCAGTTTGGGGAATCTGGGGCCAACGTCCTGACTTTC.

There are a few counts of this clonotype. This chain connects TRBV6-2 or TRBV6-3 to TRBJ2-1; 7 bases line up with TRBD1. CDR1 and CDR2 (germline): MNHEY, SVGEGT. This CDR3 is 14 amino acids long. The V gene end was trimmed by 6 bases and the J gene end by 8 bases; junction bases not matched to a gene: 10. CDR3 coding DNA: TGTGCCAGCAGAACACGGACAGGCAACGATGAGCAGTTCTTC. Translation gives CASRTRTGNDEQFF.

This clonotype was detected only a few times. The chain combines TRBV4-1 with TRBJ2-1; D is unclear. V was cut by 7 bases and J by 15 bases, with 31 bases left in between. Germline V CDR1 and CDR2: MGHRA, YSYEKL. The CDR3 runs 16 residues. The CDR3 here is CASTHRAVDLTGLWFF. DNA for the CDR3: TGCGCCAGCACCCACCGGGCGGTGGACCTAACCGGGCTATGGTTCTTC.

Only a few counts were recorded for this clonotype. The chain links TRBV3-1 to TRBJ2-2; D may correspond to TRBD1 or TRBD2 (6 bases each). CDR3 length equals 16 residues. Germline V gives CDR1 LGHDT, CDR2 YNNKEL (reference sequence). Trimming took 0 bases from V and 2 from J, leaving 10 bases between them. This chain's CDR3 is CASSQEWGANTGELFF. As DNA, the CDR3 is TGTGCCAGCAGCCAAGAATGGGGGGCTAACACCGGGGAGCTGTTTTTT.

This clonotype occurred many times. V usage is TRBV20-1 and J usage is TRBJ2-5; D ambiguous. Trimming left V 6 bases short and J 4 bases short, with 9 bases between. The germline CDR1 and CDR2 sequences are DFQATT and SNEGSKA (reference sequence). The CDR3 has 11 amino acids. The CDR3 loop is CSALSRETQYF. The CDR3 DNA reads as TGCAGTGCCTTAAGCAGAGAGACCCAGTACTTC.

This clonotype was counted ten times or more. The CDR3 spells CASSLGRSYNEQFF. The CDR3 coding sequence is TGTGCCAGCAGCCTTGGGCGGTCGTACAATGAGCAGTTCTTC. The chain is built from TRBV12-3 or TRBV12-4 and TRBJ2-1; no definite D call. There are 14 residues in the CDR3. Trimming pared 6 bases from V and 4 bases from J, leaving 13 bases between.